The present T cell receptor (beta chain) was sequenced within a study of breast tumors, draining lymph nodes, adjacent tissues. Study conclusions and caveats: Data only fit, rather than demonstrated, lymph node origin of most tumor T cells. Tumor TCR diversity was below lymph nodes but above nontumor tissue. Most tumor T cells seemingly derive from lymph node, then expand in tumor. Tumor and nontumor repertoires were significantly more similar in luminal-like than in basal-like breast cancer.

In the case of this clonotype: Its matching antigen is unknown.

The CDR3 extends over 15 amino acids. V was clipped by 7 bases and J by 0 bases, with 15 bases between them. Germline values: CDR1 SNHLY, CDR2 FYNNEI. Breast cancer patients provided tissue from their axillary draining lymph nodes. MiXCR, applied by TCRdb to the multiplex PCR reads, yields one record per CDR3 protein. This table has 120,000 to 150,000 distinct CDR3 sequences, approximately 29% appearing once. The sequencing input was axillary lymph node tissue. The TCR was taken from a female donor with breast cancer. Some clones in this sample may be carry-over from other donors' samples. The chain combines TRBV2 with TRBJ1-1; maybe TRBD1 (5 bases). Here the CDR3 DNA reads TGTGCCAGCATGGGACGGAGCAGGGTGAACACTGAAGCTTTCTTT. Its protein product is CASMGRSRVNTEAFF.